The subject of this entry is one T cell receptor beta chain. This clonotype was found a few times. This receptor's antigen is unknown. Base qualities are missing; no much larger clone stands one base away. This sample was included in a study of early T cells in non-severe SARS-CoV-2 infection (dated by TCRdb to the early 2020s). In terms of the full investigation: TCR sequencing used bulk RNA from unsorted whole blood, so alpha and beta chains could not be paired. On the study overall, not on this receptor specifically: VDJdb matching was skewed toward anti-spike CD8 responses and likely underestimated virus-specific expansions, missing private and CD4 specificities.

To prepare the library, 5' RACE was applied. The listed sequencing device is NextSeq 500. Unique molecular identifiers were attached to individual cDNA molecules in the TCR library protocol so that sequencing error and PCR bias could be corrected. Both TCR alpha and beta chains were sequenced, and tight co-correlation was observed between alpha and beta sequence abundances in each sample. Per the source publication's procedure: V gene, J gene and CDR3 annotation of TCR sequences was performed with Decombinator V4. TCRs were defined as expanded if a significant change between any two time points was detected under a Poisson model with p below 0.0001. Abundances of TCRs were expressed as counts per million after normalisation to the total number of TCRs sequenced in each sample. TRAV1-2 paired with TRAJ12, TRAJ20 or TRAJ33 defined MAIT TCRs, while TRAV10 paired with TRAJ18 defined iNKT TCRs. VDJdb, accessed on 1 November 2021, was searched for TCRs annotated for CMV, EBV and SARS-CoV-2, and TCRs annotated for more than one antigen were excluded. TCRdb applied fastp at Q25 and MiXCR to the public reads, then kept only in-frame beta chains. A single entry per CDR3 protein holds the most common genes and DNA from its merged rows. The V and J calls were not made by the authors but by TCRdb's processing. In this sample the table shows more than 40,000 distinct CDR3 sequences, about 4% of which occur a single time. Together, the top ten hold more than 2.5% of the sample.

CDR1 and CDR2 are drawn from the germline V gene (reference sequence): LNHDA, SQIVND. CDR3 length: 13 amino acids, cysteine to phenylalanine. Just the 39-base CDR3 DNA is kept, in frame starting at base 1. Trimming removed 2 bases from V and 8 bases from J; the gene matches leave 5 bases unexplained. The study was a case-control design nested within a healthcare worker cohort in London, UK, with weekly nasopharyngeal swab PCR tests and blood sampling. Healthcare workers were recruited between 23 and 31 March 2020, during the week of the UK lockdown, and were followed weekly for up to about 16 weeks.

The clonotype originates from an adult who was a healthcare worker with PCR-confirmed SARS-CoV-2 infection or an uninfected control (not recorded which). Material for sequencing was whole blood. The sequence is built from TRBV19 and TRBJ1-2, and 7 junctional nucleotides match TRBD1. The CDR3 protein sequence reads: CASSISTGYGYTF. The DNA is as follows: TGTGCCAGTAGTATATCGACAGGGTACGGCTACACCTTC.